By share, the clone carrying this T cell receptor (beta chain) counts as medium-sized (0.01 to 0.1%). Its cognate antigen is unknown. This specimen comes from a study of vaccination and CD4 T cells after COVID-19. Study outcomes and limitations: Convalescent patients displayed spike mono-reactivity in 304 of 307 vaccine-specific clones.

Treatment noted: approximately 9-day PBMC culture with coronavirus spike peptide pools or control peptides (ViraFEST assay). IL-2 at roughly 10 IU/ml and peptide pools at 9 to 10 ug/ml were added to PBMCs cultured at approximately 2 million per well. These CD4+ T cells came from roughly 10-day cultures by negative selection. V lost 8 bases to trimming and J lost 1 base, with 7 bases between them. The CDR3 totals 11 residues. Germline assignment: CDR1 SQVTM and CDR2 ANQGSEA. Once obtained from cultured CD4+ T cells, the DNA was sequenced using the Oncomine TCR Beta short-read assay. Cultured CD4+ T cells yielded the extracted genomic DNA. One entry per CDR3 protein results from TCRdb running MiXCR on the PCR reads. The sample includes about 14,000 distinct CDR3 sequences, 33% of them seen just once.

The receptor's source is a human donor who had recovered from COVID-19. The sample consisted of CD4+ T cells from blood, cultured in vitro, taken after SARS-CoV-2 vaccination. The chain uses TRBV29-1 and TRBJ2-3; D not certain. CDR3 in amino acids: CSFRGTDTQYF. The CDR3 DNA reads TGCAGCTTCAGAGGCACAGATACGCAGTATTTT.